The 23 T cell receptor beta chains reported below all come from one sample, sequenced in a study of cytomegalovirus exposure and HLA in healthy donors. PCR used 60 Vbeta primers and 13 Jbeta primers. The repertoire was sequenced with immunoSEQ multiplex PCR; TCRdb's copy has only in-frame clones and lacks some. The sample records roughly 160,000 clones, more than 60% being singletons. Sequencing input: PBMCs. These receptors were obtained from a middle-aged woman in good health and CMV-seropositive.

The V gene is TRBV28, the J gene TRBJ1-5, with 7 bases fitting TRBD1. The CDR3 contains 18 residues. Germline CDR1 is MDHEN and CDR2 is SYDVKM. V was pared by 6 bases and J by 0 bases, with 14 bases of the junction left unmatched. The chain's CDR3 is CASSNPTRAGGSNQPQHF. The CDR3 DNA reads TGTGCCAGCAGCAACCCAACCCGGGCAGGGGGTAGCAATCAGCCCCAGCATTTT.

The V call is TRBV28, the J call TRBJ1-1; D is ambiguous. There are 15 residues in the CDR3. Trimming removed 6 bases at V and 5 bases at J, with 19 bases between. CDR1 is MDHEN and CDR2 is SYDVKM in the germline V gene. For the CDR3, the DNA is TGTGCCAGCAGCTGGTTCTGGCGGGGAGAGACTGAAGCTTTCTTT. Protein: CASSWFWRGETEAFF.

The chain carries TRBV5-8 and TRBJ1-4; tentative D call: TRBD1 (5 bases). The CDR3 spans 15 residues. The V end was cut by 1 base, the J end by 7 bases, with 14 bases between. The V gene's germline CDR1 is SGHTS and CDR2 YDEGEE. CDR3 in amino acids: CASSLRWGGGEKLFF. CDR3 DNA sequence: TGTGCCAGCAGCTTGAGATGGGGCGGCGGTGAAAAACTGTTTTTT.

The chain uses TRBV4-1 and TRBJ1-1; 8 positions match TRBD1. Germline CDR1 reads MGHRA; CDR2 reads YSYEKL. V dropped 2 bases and J dropped 4; count of bases not matched to a gene: 6. The CDR3 spans 15 residues. The CDR3 DNA reads as TGCGCCAGCAGCCAACCAGTCACAGGGGGCACTGAAGCTTTCTTT. As protein: CASSQPVTGGTEAFF.

The rearrangement uses TRBV5-4 and TRBJ2-7, with TRBD2 as a possible D gene (6 bases). Trimming shortened V by 4 bases and J by 4 bases, and 21 bases separated the two germline ends. Germline V lookup: CDR1 SGHNT, CDR2 YYREEE (reference sequence). CDR3 length: 16 residues. The CDR3 loop is CASSVTTGTRLYEQYF. The DNA for the CDR3 is TGTGCCAGCAGCGTGACAACCGGGACTCGACTTTACGAGCAGTACTTC.

This rearrangement joins TRBV6-5 to TRBJ2-7, with 8 bases fitting TRBD1. The CDR3 length is 13 residues. V lost 0 bases to trimming and J lost 7 bases; unmatched junction nucleotides: 2. Germline V lookup: CDR1 MNHEY, CDR2 SVGAGI. The CDR3 loop reads CASSYSGTGEQYF. In nucleotides, the CDR3 is TGTGCCAGCAGTTACTCTGGGACAGGTGAGCAGTACTTC.

The J gene is TRBJ1-2, the V gene TRBV5-4, with 11 bases identical to TRBD1. With V trimmed by 1 base and J by 7 bases, 6 bases remained unmatched. Looked up from germline, CDR1 is SGHNT and CDR2 is YYREEE (reference sequence). CDR3 length equals 15 residues. CDR3 region: CASSLRDRGFGGYTF. DNA of the CDR3: TGTGCCAGCAGCTTGAGGGACAGGGGGTTCGGTGGCTACACCTTC.

CDR3 coding DNA: TGCAGCGTTGCCCAACCGGGGGGGGCGGGTTGCACCTTC. Encoded protein: CSVAQPGGAGCTF. The V gene is TRBV29-1, the J gene TRBJ1-2, with D maybe TRBD1 (6 bases). CDR3 size: 13 residues. V dropped 4 bases and J dropped 13 bases, with 22 bases sitting between them. Germline V gene sequence: CDR1 SQVTM, CDR2 ANQGSEA.

This clone turned up a few times. The CDR3 DNA reads TGTGCCAGCAGACAGGGGGCCTACAATCAGCCCCAGCATTTT. It codes for CASRQGAYNQPQHF. The chain links TRBV6-5 to TRBJ1-5; 9 nucleotides line up with TRBD1. CDR1 is MNHEY, CDR2 SVGAGI, per germline. The CDR3 is 14 residues long. Unmatched junction bases numbered 3, after V lost 6 bases and J lost 3 bases.

The rearrangement joins TRBV4-1 to TRBJ2-3; no firm D call. V gave up 4 bases and J gave up 0 bases, with 14 bases separating them. CDR1 and CDR2 from the germline V gene are MGHRA and YSYEKL. There are 16 residues in the CDR3. CDR3: CASSPGALWSTDTQYF. The CDR3, as DNA: TGCGCCAGCAGCCCCGGAGCTTTGTGGAGCACAGATACGCAGTATTTT.

V usage is TRBV7-2 and J usage is TRBJ1-2; 10 bases fit TRBD1. Germline CDR1 reads SGHTA; CDR2 reads FQGNSA. This CDR3 region has 13 residues. Losses at the gene ends were 8 bases for V and 5 bases for J; bases not matched to a gene: 5. The CDR3: CASQDRGIYGYTF. The DNA of the CDR3 is TGTGCCAGCCAGGACAGGGGGATTTATGGCTACACCTTC.

This clone was seen a few times. This chain links TRBV28 with TRBJ2-7, with 10 bases that match TRBD1. Germline loops: CDR1 MDHEN, CDR2 SYDVKM. J was trimmed by 2 bases and V by 5 bases; bases with no gene match: 6. The CDR3 loop spans 15 amino acids. Here the CDR3 DNA reads TGTGCCAGCAGTGAACCGGGACAGGGGACCTACGAGCAGTACTTC. Protein product: CASSEPGQGTYEQYF.

Here the CDR3 DNA reads TGTGCCAGCAGTTACTCACCGGCGGTAACCGGAAACACCATATATTTT. It encodes CASSYSPAVTGNTIYF. This rearrangement joins TRBV6-5 to TRBJ1-3, with D unclear. CDR3 size: 16 residues. The V end lost 0 bases, the J end lost 4 bases, and 13 bases lay between the germline ends. CDR1 and CDR2 (germline): MNHEY, SVGAGI.

The chain carries TRBV19 and TRBJ2-5; D might be TRBD1 (6 bases). The J call may not be correct, given that the DNA end is closer to TRBJ2-7. Germline values: CDR1 LNHDA, CDR2 SQIVND (reference sequence). CDR3 length: 13 residues. DNA of the CDR3: TGTGCCAGTAAGGAACAGGGAGCCTACGAGCAGTACTTC. Translation gives CASKEQGAYEQYF.

The chain employs TRBV28 and TRBJ2-1; a possible D gene is TRBD1 (5 bases). Trimming took off 3 bases at V and 0 bases at J, with 18 bases between the two ends. The CDR3 has 18 amino acids. Germline CDR1 MDHEN, CDR2 SYDVKM. This CDR3 reads CASSLAPRTPSSYNEQFF. The CDR3 nucleotides read TGTGCCAGCAGTTTGGCGCCTCGGACACCCAGCTCCTACAATGAGCAGTTCTTC. Full variable domain (rest looked up from reference TRBV28 and TRBJ2-1): DVKVTQSSRYLVKRTGEKVFLECVQDMDHENMFWYRQDPGLGLRLIYFSYDVKMKEKGDIPEGYSVSREKKERFSLILESASTNQTSMYLCASSLAPRTPSSYNEQFFGPGTRLTVL.

This clone came up a few times. V and J are TRBV2 and TRBJ1-6; 7 positions match TRBD1. V was clipped by 4 bases and J by 7 bases; unmatched bases: 16. CDR3 length: 18 amino acids. CDR1 SNHLY and CDR2 FYNNEI come from the germline V gene. The CDR3 loop reads CASSARQGFGGGNSPLHF. The CDR3 DNA sequence: TGTGCCAGCAGTGCGCGACAGGGTTTCGGAGGCGGGAATTCACCCCTCCACTTT.

CDR3 loop: CASNRVRNEKLFF. The CDR3 nucleotides are TGTGCCAGTAACAGGGTGAGGAATGAAAAACTGTTTTTT. The chain couples TRBV6-1 to TRBJ1-4; maybe TRBD1 (6 bases). Germline CDR1 MNHNS, CDR2 SASEGT. This CDR3 has 13 amino acids. V was trimmed by 9 bases and J by 5 bases, leaving 13 bases between them.

The DNA for the CDR3 is TGTGCCAGCAGTACCCGGGACAGGGGGCCCACAGATACGCAGTATTTT. It encodes CASSTRDRGPTDTQYF. V usage is TRBV2 and J usage is TRBJ2-3; 12 nucleotides line up with TRBD1. The junction had 5 bases not matched to a gene; V was cut back by 5 bases and J by 2 bases. Germline lookup yields CDR1 SNHLY and CDR2 FYNNEI. CDR3 size: 16 residues.

The J gene is TRBJ1-2, the V gene TRBV19; TRBD1 agrees at 10 bases. The CDR3 spans 15 residues. Germline trimming cut 5 bases from V and 4 bases from J; bases unmatched to any gene: 7. Germline V lookup: CDR1 LNHDA, CDR2 SQIVND (reference sequence). CDR3 in amino acids: CASSRTRDRGYGYTF. The CDR3 coding sequence is TGTGCCAGTAGTCGCACTCGGGACAGGGGCTATGGCTACACCTTC.

CDR3 sequence reads: CASSAIAGGPTEAFF. As DNA, the CDR3 is TGTGCCAGCAGCGCAATTGCCGGGGGTCCCACTGAAGCTTTCTTT. This chain joins TRBV9 and TRBJ1-1; perhaps TRBD1 as D (5 bases). The CDR3 spans 15 residues. V was shortened by 3 bases and J by 4 bases, with 16 bases between the two germline ends. Germline-derived CDR1 and CDR2 are SGDLS and YYNGEE.

The V and J genes are TRBV25-1 and TRBJ1-1; 7 bases map to TRBD1. Germline assignment: CDR1 MGHDK and CDR2 SYGVNS. The CDR3 is made up of 14 amino acids. Trimming took 8 bases from V and 3 from J; bases not matched to a gene: 9. CDR3 sequence (DNA): TGTGCCAGCGCTCAGACAGGGTTTGACACTGAAGCTTTCTTT. Its translation: CASAQTGFDTEAFF. Together with reference TRBV25-1 and TRBJ1-1, the CDR3 gives the full variable domain: EADIYQTPRYLVIGTGKKITLECSQTMGHDKMYWYQQDPGMELHLIHYSYGVNSTEKGDLSSESTVSRIRTEHFPLTLESARPSHTSQYLCASAQTGFDTEAFFGQGTRLTVV.

The V call is TRBV28, the J call TRBJ2-5, with TRBD2 matching 7 bases. The J call may be faulty, since TRBJ2-7 better matches the DNA end. The CDR3 length is 15 residues. Germline assignment: CDR1 MDHEN and CDR2 SYDVKM. The CDR3 sequence is CASSKGWGGSYEQYF. CDR3 coding DNA: TGTGCCAGCAGCAAAGGGTGGGGGGGGTCCTACGAGCAGTACTTC.

The V and J genes are TRBV19 and TRBJ1-1; D is possibly TRBD1 (6 bases). This CDR3 has 13 amino acids. The ends were cut back, 2 bases at V and 11 bases at J, with 15 bases in the middle. CDR1 and CDR2 from the germline V gene are LNHDA and SQIVND (reference sequence). Here the CDR3 reads CASSIQGQSGAFF. The CDR3 DNA reads as TGTGCCAGTAGTATACAGGGGCAGAGTGGGGCTTTCTTT.